This TCR beta chain was recovered during a study of cytomegalovirus exposure and HLA in healthy donors. The study sampled nominally healthy donors, though unrecorded immune exposures were likely. This CDR3 is built from 16 residues. Germline CDR1 is ENHRY and CDR2 is SYGVKD. V was cut by 2 bases and J by 5 bases, with 18 bases left in between. Notes on this clone: Its matching antigen is unknown.

A multiplex PCR was run with 60 Vbeta primers and 13 Jbeta primers. The table came from immunoSEQ multiplex PCR; TCRdb's copy has only in-frame clones and leaves some out. The repertoire holds approximately 160,000 clones, with around 85% as singletons. Study-level findings and limits: The authors later found most CMV-associated TCR beta chains appeared HLA-restricted. Reportedly, diagnosis of cytomegalovirus status by the classifier showed high specificity and sensitivity.

The sequence was collected from a man between 50 and 59 years old in good health and CMV-seropositive. The V and J genes are TRBV10-3 and TRBJ2-5, with a tentative D call TRBD1 (7 bases). The sequenced sample was PBMCs. The CDR3 DNA reads as TGTGCCATCAGTGAGCAGGGGGGAGCGTCCCGCGAGACCCAGTACTTC. It specifies CAISEQGGASRETQYF.